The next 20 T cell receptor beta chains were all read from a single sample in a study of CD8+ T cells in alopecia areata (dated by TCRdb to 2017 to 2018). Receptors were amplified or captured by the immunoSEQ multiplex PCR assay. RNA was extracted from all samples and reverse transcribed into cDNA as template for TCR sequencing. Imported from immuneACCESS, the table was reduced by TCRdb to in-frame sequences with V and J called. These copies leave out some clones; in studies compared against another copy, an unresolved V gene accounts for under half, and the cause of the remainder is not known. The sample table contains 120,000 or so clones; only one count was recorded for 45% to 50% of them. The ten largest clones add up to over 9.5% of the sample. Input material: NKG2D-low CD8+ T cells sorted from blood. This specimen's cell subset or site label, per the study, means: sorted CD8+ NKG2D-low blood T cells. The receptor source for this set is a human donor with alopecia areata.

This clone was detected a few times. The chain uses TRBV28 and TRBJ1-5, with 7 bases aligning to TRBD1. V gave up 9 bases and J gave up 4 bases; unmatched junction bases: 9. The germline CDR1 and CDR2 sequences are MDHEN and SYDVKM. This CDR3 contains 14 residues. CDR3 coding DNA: TGTGCCAGTCGACTGGGACAGCTTAATCAGCCCCAGCATTTT. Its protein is CASRLGQLNQPQHF.

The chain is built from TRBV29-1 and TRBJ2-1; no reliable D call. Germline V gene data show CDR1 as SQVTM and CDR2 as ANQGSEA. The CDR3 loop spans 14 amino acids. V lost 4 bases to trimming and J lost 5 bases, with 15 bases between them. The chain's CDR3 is CSVVPPFSNNEQFF. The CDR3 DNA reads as TGCAGCGTTGTTCCTCCTTTCTCAAACAATGAGCAGTTCTTC.

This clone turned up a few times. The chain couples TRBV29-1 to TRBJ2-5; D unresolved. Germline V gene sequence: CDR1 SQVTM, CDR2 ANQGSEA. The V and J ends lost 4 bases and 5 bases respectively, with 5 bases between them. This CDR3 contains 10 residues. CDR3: CSVATETQYF. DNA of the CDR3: TGCAGCGTTGCGACCGAGACCCAGTACTTC.

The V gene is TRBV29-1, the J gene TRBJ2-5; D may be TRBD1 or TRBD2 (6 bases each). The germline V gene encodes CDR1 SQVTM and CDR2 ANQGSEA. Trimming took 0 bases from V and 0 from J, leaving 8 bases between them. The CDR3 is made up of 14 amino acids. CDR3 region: CSVEDGGHQETQYF. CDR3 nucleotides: TGCAGCGTTGAAGATGGGGGGCACCAAGAGACCCAGTACTTC.

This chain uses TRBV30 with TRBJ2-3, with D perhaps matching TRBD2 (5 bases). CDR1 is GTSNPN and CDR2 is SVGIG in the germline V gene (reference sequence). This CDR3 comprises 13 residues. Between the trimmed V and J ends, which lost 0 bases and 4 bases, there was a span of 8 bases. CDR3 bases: TGTGCCTGGAGTGTACTAGGGTCAGATACGCAGTATTTT. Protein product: CAWSVLGSDTQYF.

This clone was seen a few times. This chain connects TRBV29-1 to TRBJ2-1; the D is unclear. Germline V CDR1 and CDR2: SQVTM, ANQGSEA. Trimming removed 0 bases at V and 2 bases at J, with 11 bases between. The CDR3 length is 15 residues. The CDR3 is CSVEDVRTPYNEQFF. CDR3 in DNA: TGCAGCGTTGAAGATGTTAGGACCCCCTACAATGAGCAGTTCTTC.

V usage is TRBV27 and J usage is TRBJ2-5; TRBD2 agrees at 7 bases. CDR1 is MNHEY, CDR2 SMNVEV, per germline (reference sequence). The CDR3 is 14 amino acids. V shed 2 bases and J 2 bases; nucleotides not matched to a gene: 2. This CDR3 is CASSLGGGQETQYF. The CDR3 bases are TGTGCCAGCAGTTTAGGCGGGGGACAAGAGACCCAGTACTTC.

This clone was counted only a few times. Here the CDR3 DNA reads TGCAGCGTTGAGCTCAGGGGGCGCAGGTACAATGAGCAGTTCTTC. Encoded protein: CSVELRGRRYNEQFF. The genes are TRBV29-1 and TRBJ2-1; TRBD1 matches 8 bases. CDR1 SQVTM and CDR2 ANQGSEA come from the germline V gene. V lost 3 bases, J lost 4 bases, and 8 bases stayed unmatched. This CDR3 is built from 15 residues.

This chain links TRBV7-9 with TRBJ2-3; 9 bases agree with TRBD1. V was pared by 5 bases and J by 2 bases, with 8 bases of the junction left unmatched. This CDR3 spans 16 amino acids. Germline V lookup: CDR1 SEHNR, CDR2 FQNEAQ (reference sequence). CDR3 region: CASSPGTGGNTDTQYF. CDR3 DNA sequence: TGTGCCAGCAGCCCGGGAACAGGGGGCAACACAGATACGCAGTATTTT.

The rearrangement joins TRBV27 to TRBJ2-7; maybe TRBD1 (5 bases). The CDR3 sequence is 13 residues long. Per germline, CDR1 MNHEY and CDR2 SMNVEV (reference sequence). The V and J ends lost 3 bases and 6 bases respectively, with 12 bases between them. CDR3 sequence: CASSFSGFSEQYF. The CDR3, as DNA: TGTGCCAGCAGTTTTTCAGGGTTCAGCGAGCAGTACTTC.

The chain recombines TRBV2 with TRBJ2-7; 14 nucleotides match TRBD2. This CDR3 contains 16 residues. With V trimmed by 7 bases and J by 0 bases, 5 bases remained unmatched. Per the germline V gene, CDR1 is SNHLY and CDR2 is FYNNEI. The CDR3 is CASKGLAGANSYEQYF. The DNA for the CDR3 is TGTGCCAGCAAGGGACTAGCGGGGGCTAACTCCTACGAGCAGTACTTC. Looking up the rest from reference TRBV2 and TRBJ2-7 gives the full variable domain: EPEVTQTPSHQVTQMGQEVILRCVPISNHLYFYWYRQILGQKVEFLVSFYNNEISEKSEIFDDQFSVERPDGSNFTLKIRSTKLEDSAMYFCASKGLAGANSYEQYFGPGTRLTVT.

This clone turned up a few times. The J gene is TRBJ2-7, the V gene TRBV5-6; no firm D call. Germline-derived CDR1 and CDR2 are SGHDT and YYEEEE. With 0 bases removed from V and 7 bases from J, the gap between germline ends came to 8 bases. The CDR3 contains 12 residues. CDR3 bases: TGTGCCAGCAGCTTGGGTTATGGGGAGCAGTACTTC. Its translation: CASSLGYGEQYF.

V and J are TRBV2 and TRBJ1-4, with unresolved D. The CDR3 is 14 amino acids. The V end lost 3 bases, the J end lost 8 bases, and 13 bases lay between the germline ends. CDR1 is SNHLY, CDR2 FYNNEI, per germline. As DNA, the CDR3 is TGTGCCAGCAGTGATAACCAACCGGGCGAAAAACTGTTTTTT. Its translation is CASSDNQPGEKLFF.

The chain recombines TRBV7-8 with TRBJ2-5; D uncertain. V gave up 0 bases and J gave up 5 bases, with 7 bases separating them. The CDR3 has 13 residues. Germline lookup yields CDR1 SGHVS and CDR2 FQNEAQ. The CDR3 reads CASSLALQETQYF. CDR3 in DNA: TGTGCCAGCAGCTTAGCGCTTCAGGAGACCCAGTACTTC.

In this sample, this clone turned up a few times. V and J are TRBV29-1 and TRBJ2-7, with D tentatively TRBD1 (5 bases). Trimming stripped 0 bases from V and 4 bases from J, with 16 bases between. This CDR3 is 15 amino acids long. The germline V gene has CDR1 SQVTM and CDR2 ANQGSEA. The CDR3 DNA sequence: TGCAGCGTTGAAGATAATAGGCAGGGCGAGTACGAGCAGTACTTC. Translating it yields CSVEDNRQGEYEQYF.

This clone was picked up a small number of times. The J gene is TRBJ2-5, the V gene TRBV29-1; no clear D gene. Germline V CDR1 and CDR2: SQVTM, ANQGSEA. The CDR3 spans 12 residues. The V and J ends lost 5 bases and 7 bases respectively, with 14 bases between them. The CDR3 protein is CSVFSGSGTQYF. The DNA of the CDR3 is TGCAGCGTTTTCTCTGGATCCGGGACCCAGTACTTC.

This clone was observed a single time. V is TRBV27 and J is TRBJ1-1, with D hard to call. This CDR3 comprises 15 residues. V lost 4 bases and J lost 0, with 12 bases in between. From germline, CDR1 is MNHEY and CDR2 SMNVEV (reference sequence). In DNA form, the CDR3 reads TGTGCCAGCAGTTCGGGAGGACCGATGAACACTGAAGCTTTCTTT. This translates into CASSSGGPMNTEAFF.

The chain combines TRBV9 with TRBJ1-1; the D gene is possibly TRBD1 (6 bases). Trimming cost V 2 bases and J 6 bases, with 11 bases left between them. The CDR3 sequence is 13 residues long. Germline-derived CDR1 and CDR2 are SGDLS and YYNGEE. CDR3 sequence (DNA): TGTGCCAGCAGCGTTTCCAGGGGATCTGAAGCTTTCTTT. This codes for CASSVSRGSEAFF.

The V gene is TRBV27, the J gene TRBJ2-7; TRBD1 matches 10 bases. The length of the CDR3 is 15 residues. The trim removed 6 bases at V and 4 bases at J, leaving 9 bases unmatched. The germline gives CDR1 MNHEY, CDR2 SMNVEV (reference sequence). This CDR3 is CASSPTGGASYEQYF. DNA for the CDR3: TGTGCCAGCAGCCCGACAGGGGGCGCGTCGTACGAGCAGTACTTC.

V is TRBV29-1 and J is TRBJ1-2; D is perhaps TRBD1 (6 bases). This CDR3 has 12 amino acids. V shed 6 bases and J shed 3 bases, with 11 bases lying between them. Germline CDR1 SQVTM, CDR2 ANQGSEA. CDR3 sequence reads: CSVGGQDYGYTF. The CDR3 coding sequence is TGCAGCGTCGGGGGGCAGGACTATGGCTACACCTTC. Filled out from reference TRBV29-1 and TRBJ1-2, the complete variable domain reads SAVISQKPSRDICQRGTSLTIQCQVDSQVTMMFWYRQQPGQSLTLIATANQGSEATYESGFVIDKFPISRPNLTFSTLTVSNMSPEDSSIYLCSVGGQDYGYTFGSGTRLTVV.